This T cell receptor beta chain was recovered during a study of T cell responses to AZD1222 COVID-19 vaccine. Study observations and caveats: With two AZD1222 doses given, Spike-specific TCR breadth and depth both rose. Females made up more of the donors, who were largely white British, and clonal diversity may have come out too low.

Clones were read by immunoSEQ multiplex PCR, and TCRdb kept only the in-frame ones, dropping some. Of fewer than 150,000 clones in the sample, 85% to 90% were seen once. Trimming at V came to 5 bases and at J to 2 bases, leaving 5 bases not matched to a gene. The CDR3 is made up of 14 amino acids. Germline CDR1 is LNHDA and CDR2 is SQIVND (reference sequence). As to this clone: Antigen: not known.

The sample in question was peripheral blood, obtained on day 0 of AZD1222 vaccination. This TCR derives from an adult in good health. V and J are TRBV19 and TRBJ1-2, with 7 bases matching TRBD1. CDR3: CASSFRDRNYGYTF. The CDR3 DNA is TGTGCCAGTAGTTTCCGGGACAGAAACTATGGCTACACCTTC.